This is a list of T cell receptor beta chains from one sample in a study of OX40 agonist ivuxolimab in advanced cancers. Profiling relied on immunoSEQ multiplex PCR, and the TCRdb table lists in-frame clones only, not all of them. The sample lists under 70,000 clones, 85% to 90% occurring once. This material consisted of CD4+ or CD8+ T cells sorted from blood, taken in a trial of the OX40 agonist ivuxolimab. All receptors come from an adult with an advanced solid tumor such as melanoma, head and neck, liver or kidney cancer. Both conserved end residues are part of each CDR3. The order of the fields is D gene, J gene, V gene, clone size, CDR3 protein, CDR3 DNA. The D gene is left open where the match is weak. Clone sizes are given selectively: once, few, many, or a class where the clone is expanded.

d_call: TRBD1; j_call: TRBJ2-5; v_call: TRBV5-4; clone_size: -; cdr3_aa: CASSSPGQAQETQYF; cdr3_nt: TGTGCCAGCAGCTCTCCGGGACAGGCCCAAGAGACCCAGTACTTC
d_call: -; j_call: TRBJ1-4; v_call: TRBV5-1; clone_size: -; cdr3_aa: CASSFGGTSAEKLFF; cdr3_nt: TGCGCCAGCAGTTTTGGGGGGACCTCAGCGGAAAAACTGTTTTTT
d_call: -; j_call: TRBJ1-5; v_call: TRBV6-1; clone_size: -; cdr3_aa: CASSELVGGGGQPQHF; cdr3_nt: TGTGCCAGCAGTGAGTTGGTTGGGGGCGGGGGTCAGCCCCAGCATTTT
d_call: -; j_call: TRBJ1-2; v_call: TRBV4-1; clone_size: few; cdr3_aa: CASSQVWMSGRTFGYTF; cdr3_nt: TGCGCCAGCAGCCAAGTCTGGATGTCAGGGAGAACTTTTGGCTACACCTTC
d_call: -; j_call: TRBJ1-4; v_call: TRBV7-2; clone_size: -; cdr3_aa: CASSSQGMGNEKLFF; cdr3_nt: TGTGCCAGCAGCTCCCAGGGGATGGGGAATGAAAAACTGTTTTTT
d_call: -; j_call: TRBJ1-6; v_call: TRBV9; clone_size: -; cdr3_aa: CASSVGAGGYNSPLHF; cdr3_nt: TGTGCCAGCAGCGTAGGGGCCGGAGGGTATAATTCACCCCTCCACTTT
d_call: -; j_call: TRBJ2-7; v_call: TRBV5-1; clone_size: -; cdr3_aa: CASRPAPAQAYEQYF; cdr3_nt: TGCGCCAGCAGGCCGGCCCCTGCTCAAGCCTACGAGCAGTACTTC
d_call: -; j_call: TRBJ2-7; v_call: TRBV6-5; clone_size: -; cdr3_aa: CASSYSWSDEQYF; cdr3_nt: TGTGCCAGCAGTTACTCCTGGTCGGACGAGCAGTACTTC
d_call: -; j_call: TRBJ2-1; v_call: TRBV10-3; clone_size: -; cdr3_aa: CAISDRQVEDNEQFF; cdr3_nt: TGTGCCATCAGTGATCGACAGGTTGAAGACAATGAGCAGTTCTTC
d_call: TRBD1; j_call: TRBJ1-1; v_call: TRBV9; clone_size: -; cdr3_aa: CASSVGLGQGNSEAFF; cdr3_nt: TGTGCCAGCAGCGTCGGCTTGGGACAGGGAAACTCAGAAGCTTTCTTT
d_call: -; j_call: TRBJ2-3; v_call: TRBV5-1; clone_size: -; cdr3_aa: CASSFPQQESWNTPSTDTQYF; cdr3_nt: TGCGCCAGCAGCTTTCCCCAACAGGAGTCATGGAACACCCCTAGCACAGATACGCAGTATTTT
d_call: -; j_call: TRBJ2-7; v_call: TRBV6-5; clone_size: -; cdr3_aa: CASSYSWTGTYEQYF; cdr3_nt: TGTGCCAGCAGTTACTCTTGGACCGGAACCTACGAGCAGTACTTC
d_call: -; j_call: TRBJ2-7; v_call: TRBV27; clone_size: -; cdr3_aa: CASSNLMSILDYEQYF; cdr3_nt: TGTGCCAGCAGCAACCTAATGTCGATCCTGGACTACGAGCAGTACTTC
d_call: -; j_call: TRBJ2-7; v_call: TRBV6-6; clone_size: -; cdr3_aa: CASSYEGVRAEQYF; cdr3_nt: TGTGCCAGCAGTTACGAGGGAGTACGCGCCGAGCAGTACTTC
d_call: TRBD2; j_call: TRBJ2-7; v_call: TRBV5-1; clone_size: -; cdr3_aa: CASSLGSGSGEQYF; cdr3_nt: TGCGCCAGCAGCTTGGGGAGCGGGAGTGGGGAGCAGTACTTC
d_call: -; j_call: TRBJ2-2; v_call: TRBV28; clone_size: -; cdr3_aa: CASSLLGFGAGELFF; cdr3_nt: TGTGCCAGCAGTTTATTGGGGTTTGGGGCCGGGGAGCTGTTTTTT
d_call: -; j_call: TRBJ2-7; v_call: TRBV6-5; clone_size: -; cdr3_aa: CASSYGGTSYEQYF; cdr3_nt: TGTGCCAGCAGTTATGGGGGGACATCCTACGAGCAGTACTTC
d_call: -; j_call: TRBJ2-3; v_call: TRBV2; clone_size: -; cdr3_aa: CATHEHRSTDTQYF; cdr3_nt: TGTGCCACACATGAGCACAGAAGCACAGATACGCAGTATTTT
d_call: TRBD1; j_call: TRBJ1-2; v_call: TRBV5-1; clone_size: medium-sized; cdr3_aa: CASNLYPGGIGYGYTF; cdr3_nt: TGCGCCAGCAACTTATATCCAGGGGGGATCGGCTATGGCTACACCTTC